Listed below are T cell receptor beta chains from one sample, sequenced in a study of blood T cell repertoires in COVID-19. This table comes from immunoSEQ multiplex PCR, and its TCRdb copy is limited to in-frame clones, with some not included. The table has around 150,000 clones, approximately 80% seen once. Sequencing used peripheral blood. The receptors were sampled from a woman aged 45-60 years in a cohort sampled during active or convalescent COVID-19. The CDR3 runs from the conserved cysteine through the conserved F or W. A D gene is named only where the DNA matches it firmly. Expanded clones get a size class; other rows say once, few or many, or leave the size out.

- | TRBJ2-3 | TRBV4-2 | - | CASSQEGLGGPSTDTQYF | TGTGCCAGCAGCCAAGAGGGCCTGGGGGGTCCTAGCACAGATACGCAGTATTTT
few | TRBJ1-6 | TRBV4-1 | TRBD1 | CASSQKTGKGSPLHF | TGCGCCAGCAGCCAGAAGACAGGGAAAGGTTCACCCCTCCACTTT
- | TRBJ2-3 | TRBV5-4 | - | CASSSNRDFITDTQYF | TGTGCCAGCAGCAGCAACCGGGACTTTATCACAGATACGCAGTATTTT
- | TRBJ1-2 | TRBV4-3 | TRBD1 | CASSQGTGRADGYTF | TGCGCCAGCAGCCAGGGGACAGGGAGGGCGGATGGCTACACCTTC
- | TRBJ2-7 | TRBV19 | - | CASSIEGYEQYF | TGTGCCAGTAGTATCGAGGGCTACGAGCAGTACTTC
- | TRBJ1-5 | TRBV19 | - | CASTLGTGKMNQPQHF | TGTGCCAGTACCCTAGGGACTGGGAAGATGAATCAGCCCCAGCATTTT
- | TRBJ2-6 | TRBV27 | - | CASTRKGWSSGANVLTF | TGTGCCAGCACCAGAAAGGGGTGGAGCTCTGGGGCCAACGTCCTGACTTTC
- | TRBJ2-7 | TRBV20-1 | TRBD1 | CSASTGQGAGEQYF | TGCAGTGCTAGTACGGGACAGGGGGCGGGGGAGCAGTACTTC
once | TRBJ2-3 | TRBV7-3 | TRBD2 | CASSPDLAGGVHTQYF | TGTGCCAGCAGTCCCGACCTAGCGGGGGGGGTTCATACGCAGTATTTT
- | TRBJ2-1 | TRBV3-1/TRBV3-2 | TRBD1 | CASSQGTGFVNEQFF | TGTGCCAGCAGCCAGGGGACAGGGTTTGTGAATGAGCAGTTCTTC
- | TRBJ2-6 | TRBV5-1 | - | CASSLYARSSGANVLTF | TGCGCCAGCAGCTTGTATGCCAGAAGCTCTGGGGCCAACGTCCTGACTTTC
- | TRBJ1-5 | TRBV7-8 | - | CASSLQGNQPQHF | TGTGCCAGCAGCTTACAGGGAAATCAGCCCCAGCATTTT
- | TRBJ1-2 | TRBV7-2 | - | CASSLGPQRHLYTF | TGTGCCAGCAGCTTAGGGCCTCAAAGACATCTCTACACCTTC
once | TRBJ1-3 | TRBV18 | - | CASSPRASSGNTIYF | TGTGCCAGCTCACCACGGGCCAGCTCTGGAAACACCATATATTTT
- | TRBJ2-7 | TRBV19 | TRBD1 | CASRDRERPEQYF | TGTGCCAGTAGGGACAGGGAGCGTCCCGAGCAGTACTTC
- | TRBJ2-4 | TRBV24-1 | TRBD1 | CATSDSGQGINIQYF | TGTGCCACCAGTGATTCGGGACAGGGCATAAACATTCAGTACTTC
- | TRBJ2-7 | TRBV5-1 | - | CASSLLRESYEQYF | TGCGCCAGCAGCTTGCTTCGGGAATCCTACGAGCAGTACTTC
- | TRBJ2-5 | TRBV27 | - | CASSGSETQYF | TGTGCCAGCAGTGGCTCGGAGACCCAGTACTTC
- | TRBJ2-7 | TRBV2 | - | CASSTQGYEQYF | TGTGCCAGCAGTACGCAGGGATACGAGCAGTACTTC
- | TRBJ1-5 | TRBV19 | - | CASNTGGNQPQHF | TGTGCCAGTAACACAGGTGGCAATCAGCCCCAGCATTTT
once | TRBJ2-1 | TRBV3-1/TRBV3-2 | TRBD2 | CASSQDEAGEQFF | TGTGCCAGCAGCCAAGATGAAGCGGGGGAGCAGTTCTTC
- | TRBJ2-5 | TRBV7-2 | TRBD2 | CASSLGTSGGAAQETQYF | TGTGCCAGCAGTTTAGGCACTAGCGGGGGGGCCGCACAAGAGACCCAGTACTTC
- | TRBJ2-7 | TRBV7-6 | - | CASSLTGELSEQYF | TGTGCCAGCAGCTTAACCGGGGAACTCTCCGAGCAGTACTTC
- | TRBJ1-1 | TRBV6-5 | - | CASWAGNTEAFF | TGTGCCAGCTGGGCAGGGAACACTGAAGCTTTCTTT
- | TRBJ2-5 | TRBV3-1/TRBV3-2 | TRBD2 | CASSHPRPLAGETQYF | TGTGCCAGCAGCCACCCCAGGCCGCTAGCGGGTGAGACCCAGTACTTC
- | TRBJ1-4 | TRBV7-2 | - | CASSPGSSANEKLFF | TGTGCCAGCAGCCCCGGGTCGTCGGCTAATGAAAAACTGTTTTTT
many | TRBJ2-7 | TRBV7-9 | TRBD1 | CASSLEQGTDYEQYF | TGTGCCAGCAGCTTAGAACAGGGGACGGACTACGAGCAGTACTTC
- | TRBJ1-2 | TRBV5-1 | - | CASSSSPGVGYGYTF | TGCGCCAGCAGCTCTAGCCCGGGTGTGGGCTATGGCTACACCTTC
- | TRBJ2-3 | TRBV3-1/TRBV3-2 | TRBD2 | CASSHPQRGVTDTQYF | TGTGCCAGCAGCCACCCTCAGCGGGGGGTCACAGATACGCAGTATTTT
- | TRBJ1-2 | TRBV10-3 | - | CAISGTMVGYTF | TGTGCCATCAGTGGAACTATGGTCGGCTACACCTTC
- | TRBJ1-1 | TRBV5-1 | TRBD1 | CASSFSWQGGEAFF | TGCGCCAGCAGCTTTAGTTGGCAGGGGGGTGAAGCTTTCTTT
once | TRBJ1-3 | TRBV15 | TRBD1 | CATSRSRTGRPFSGNTIYF | TGTGCCACCAGCAGGAGTCGGACAGGACGGCCATTCTCTGGAAACACCATATATTTT
- | TRBJ2-2 | TRBV7-9 | - | CASSFGRGTNTGELFF | TGTGCCAGCAGCTTCGGGCGGGGAACGAACACCGGGGAGCTGTTTTTT
- | TRBJ1-1 | TRBV7-9 | - | CASSGLEGTEAFF | TGTGCCAGCAGCGGTCTTGAGGGCACTGAAGCTTTCTTT
- | TRBJ1-5 | TRBV7-9 | - | CASSPGAQGNQPQHF | TGTGCCAGCAGCCCAGGCGCCCAGGGCAATCAGCCCCAGCATTTT
few | TRBJ2-1 | TRBV7-3 | TRBD1 | CASSLDRAVYNEQFF | TGTGCCAGCAGCCTGGACAGGGCTGTCTACAATGAGCAGTTCTTC
- | TRBJ2-5 | TRBV5-8 | - | CASSLSGAETQYF | TGTGCCAGCAGCTTATCAGGGGCCGAGACCCAGTACTTC
- | TRBJ2-7 | TRBV18 | - | CASSPVEGSYEQYF | TGTGCCAGCTCACCAGTTGAGGGCTCCTACGAGCAGTACTTC
- | TRBJ2-7 | TRBV6-6 | TRBD1 | CASTLPGQGSEQYF | TGTGCCAGCACCCTACCGGGACAGGGATCCGAGCAGTACTTC
- | TRBJ1-2 | TRBV3-1/TRBV3-2 | - | CASSQSLANYGYTF | TGTGCCAGCAGCCAATCGCTAGCTAACTATGGCTACACCTTC
- | TRBJ2-1 | TRBV2 | - | CASSASASSYNEQFF | TGTGCCAGCAGTGCTAGCGCGAGCTCCTACAATGAGCAGTTCTTC
- | TRBJ1-2 | TRBV7-9 | TRBD1 | CASSRQGNWDGYTF | TGTGCCAGCAGCCGACAGGGGAATTGGGATGGCTACACCTTC
- | TRBJ1-2 | TRBV7-9 | TRBD1 | CASSHRDRVNYGYTF | TGTGCCAGCAGCCACCGGGACAGAGTCAACTATGGCTACACCTTC
- | TRBJ2-3 | TRBV29-1 | - | CSVEGGREADTQYF | TGCAGCGTTGAAGGGGGCAGGGAGGCAGATACGCAGTATTTT
- | TRBJ1-1 | TRBV18 | TRBD1 | CASSPAQGVEDTEAFF | TGTGCCAGCTCACCAGCGCAGGGGGTCGAGGACACTGAAGCTTTCTTT
- | TRBJ2-5 | TRBV29-1 | - | CSVEVLRGLGETQYF | TGCAGCGTTGAAGTCCTGCGGGGTTTGGGAGAGACCCAGTACTTC
- | TRBJ2-3 | TRBV7-3 | - | CASSPHPESTDTQYF | TGTGCCAGCAGCCCCCACCCGGAGAGCACAGATACGCAGTATTTT
- | TRBJ1-5 | TRBV6-5 | - | CASRTANQPQHF | TGTGCCAGCCGCACAGCCAATCAGCCCCAGCATTTT
- | TRBJ2-3 | TRBV9 | - | CASSVVSADTQYF | TGTGCCAGCAGCGTAGTTTCAGCAGATACGCAGTATTTT
- | TRBJ1-6 | TRBV9 | TRBD1 | CASSVVPGGSSPLHF | TGTGCCAGCAGCGTAGTCCCAGGGGGGAGCTCACCCCTCCACTTT
- | TRBJ2-2 | TRBV6-5 | - | CASNTGNTGELFF | TGTGCCAGCAACACGGGAAACACCGGGGAGCTGTTTTTT
- | TRBJ2-2 | TRBV7-2 | - | CASSLIRDRGGELFF | TGTGCCAGCAGCCTAATCAGGGATAGGGGCGGGGAGCTGTTTTTT
- | TRBJ1-1 | TRBV19 | - | CASSMDSSMNTEAFF | TGTGCCAGTAGTATGGACAGTTCCATGAACACTGAAGCTTTCTTT
- | TRBJ1-3 | TRBV10-3 | - | CAISATDSGNTIYF | TGTGCCATCAGTGCGACAGACTCTGGAAACACCATATATTTT